Below, 3 T cell receptor beta chains from the same sample are listed, as sequenced in a study of T cell repertoires in cytomegalovirus infection. TCRdb fed the reads into MiXCR, producing one record per CDR3 protein. The sample contains more than 350,000 distinct CDR3 sequences, approximately 31% of which appear only once. Source material: PBMCs. These receptors were taken from a human donor in good health (CMV status not recorded). Some clones in this sample may be carry-over from other donors' samples.

This clonotype was picked up a small number of times. This chain links TRBV12-3 or TRBV12-4 with TRBJ2-1; possible D gene TRBD2, 6 bases. There are 12 residues in the CDR3. V was cut by 7 bases and J by 15 bases, with 19 bases left in between. This chain's CDR3 is CASNGGASPRFF. In DNA form, the CDR3 reads TGTGCCAGCAACGGCGGGGCCTCGCCGCGGTTCTTC.

There are a few counts of this clonotype. This chain joins TRBV27 and TRBJ2-2; TRBD1 is a possible D gene (5 bases). The germline V gene has CDR1 MNHEY and CDR2 SMNVEV (reference sequence). The length of the CDR3 is 14 residues. The V and J ends lost 7 bases and 0 bases respectively, with 9 bases between them. The CDR3 region is CASKGLANTGELFF. CDR3 in DNA: TGTGCCAGCAAGGGGCTAGCGAACACCGGGGAGCTGTTTTTT.

This clonotype was detected only a few times. The rearrangement links TRBV11-2 to TRBJ2-5, with D perhaps assigned TRBD1 or TRBD2 (5 bases each). The CDR3 is made up of 13 amino acids. V was shortened by 8 bases and J by 3 bases, with 13 bases between the two germline ends. Germline V gives CDR1 SGHAT, CDR2 FQNNGV. CDR3 sequence: CASAGAAKETQYF. The DNA for the CDR3 is TGTGCCAGCGCCGGGGCTGCCAAAGAGACCCAGTACTTC. Full variable domain (remainder filled in from reference TRBV11-2 and TRBJ2-5): EAGVAQSPRYKIIEKRQSVAFWCNPISGHATLYWYQQILGQGPKLLIQFQNNGVVDDSQLPKDRFSAERLKGVDSTLKIQPAKLEDSAVYLCASAGAAKETQYFGPGTRLLVL.